The rows below give T cell receptor beta chains drawn from one sample of a study of blood T cells in healthy people across ages. From the 5' RACE reads, TCRdb called clonotypes with MiXCR, one entry per CDR3 protein. The sample lists around 1,000,000 distinct CDR3 sequences, under 30% occurring once. This same sample was also taken into another study, of T cells of mothers and their children.

What was sequenced was blood. These receptors were obtained from a girl aged 2-10 years in good health. The conserved cysteine and the conserved F or W are not part of the CDR3 here. Fields, in order: V gene, J gene, CDR3 protein.

V gene: TRBV25-1
J gene: -
CDR3 protein: ATEGLTRGEQF

V gene: TRBV14
J gene: TRBJ2-5
CDR3 protein: ASSTQRGKVETQY

V gene: TRBV6-1
J gene: TRBJ2-1
CDR3 protein: ASIPMAGDYNEQF

V gene: TRBV10-3
J gene: TRBJ2-1
CDR3 protein: AISRTSGSSEDEQF

V gene: TRBV3-1
J gene: -
CDR3 protein: ASSQEGDYQNEQF

V gene: TRBV3-1
J gene: TRBJ2-5
CDR3 protein: ASSPDRGGSWQETQY

V gene: TRBV6-5
J gene: TRBJ2-2
CDR3 protein: ASSYLDRNTGELF

V gene: TRBV20-1
J gene: TRBJ2-3
CDR3 protein: SASRDRDLDTQY

V gene: TRBV29-1
J gene: TRBJ2-7
CDR3 protein: SAATDPGGEQY

V gene: TRBV4-3
J gene: TRBJ2-5
CDR3 protein: ASGPDSFYETQY

V gene: TRBV29-1
J gene: TRBJ2-3
CDR3 protein: SGDREGRDTQY

V gene: TRBV20-1
J gene: TRBJ2-1
CDR3 protein: SVGTRTYNEQF

V gene: TRBV24-1
J gene: TRBJ2-1
CDR3 protein: ATSVEAGSSYNEQF

V gene: TRBV20-1
J gene: TRBJ2-7
CDR3 protein: SATGLGLLTYEQY

V gene: TRBV10-3
J gene: TRBJ1-4
CDR3 protein: AIGRTGGEKLF

V gene: TRBV19
J gene: TRBJ2-7
CDR3 protein: ASSVSGTGVEQY

V gene: TRBV7-3
J gene: -
CDR3 protein: ASSLRGGFSNEQF

V gene: TRBV5-1
J gene: TRBJ1-6
CDR3 protein: ASSLGGPTAINSPLH

V gene: TRBV5-6
J gene: TRBJ2-7
CDR3 protein: ASSLLGVGSYEQY

V gene: TRBV29-1
J gene: TRBJ2-1
CDR3 protein: SVAGSDGGANEQF

V gene: TRBV6-6
J gene: TRBJ2-5
CDR3 protein: ATKRVGGGAETQY

V gene: TRBV7-2
J gene: TRBJ2-3
CDR3 protein: ASSLFGGGTGTQY

V gene: TRBV27
J gene: TRBJ1-2
CDR3 protein: ASFNRADGYT

V gene: TRBV29-1
J gene: TRBJ1-3
CDR3 protein: SVIGGSGNTIY

V gene: TRBV13
J gene: TRBJ2-5
CDR3 protein: ASSSLAKIRGETQY

V gene: TRBV5-1
J gene: TRBJ1-2
CDR3 protein: ASSFSGDNYGYT

V gene: TRBV7-2
J gene: TRBJ1-3
CDR3 protein: AVRHPSGNTIY

V gene: TRBV15
J gene: -
CDR3 protein: ATSRDRGGYEQY

V gene: TRBV7-8
J gene: TRBJ2-5
CDR3 protein: ASSQGQGLRQETQY

V gene: TRBV20-1
J gene: -
CDR3 protein: SARKAGGPGYEQF

V gene: TRBV29-1
J gene: -
CDR3 protein: SVENYYNEQF

V gene: TRBV28
J gene: TRBJ2-3
CDR3 protein: ASSQTGGATDTQY

V gene: TRBV4-1
J gene: TRBJ2-7
CDR3 protein: ASSPGTSGFYEQY

V gene: TRBV4-3
J gene: TRBJ2-2
CDR3 protein: ASSHIPGQSNTGELF

V gene: TRBV20-1
J gene: TRBJ2-7
CDR3 protein: SASDRRLGEQY

V gene: TRBV29-1
J gene: TRBJ2-2
CDR3 protein: SVIGNTGELF

V gene: TRBV7-8
J gene: TRBJ2-5
CDR3 protein: ASSPHQAGGQETQY

V gene: TRBV15
J gene: TRBJ1-3
CDR3 protein: ATSRGPPDSGNTIY

V gene: TRBV5-1
J gene: TRBJ1-1
CDR3 protein: ASSLAEGWGEAF

V gene: TRBV20-1
J gene: TRBJ2-1
CDR3 protein: SARDPLSSYNEQF

V gene: TRBV5-1
J gene: TRBJ2-1
CDR3 protein: ASRPTGGNEQF

V gene: TRBV7-2
J gene: TRBJ1-2
CDR3 protein: ASNIPPKGYT

V gene: TRBV20-1
J gene: TRBJ2-1
CDR3 protein: SARLTLAGAYNEQF

V gene: TRBV29-1
J gene: TRBJ1-2
CDR3 protein: SVGEGYGYT

V gene: TRBV7-9
J gene: TRBJ2-7
CDR3 protein: ASSDPHDRSSYEQY

V gene: TRBV7-2
J gene: TRBJ2-5
CDR3 protein: ASSLGSSGGQETQY

V gene: TRBV29-1
J gene: TRBJ1-1
CDR3 protein: SVEDRWGGTEAF